This T cell receptor (beta chain) was observed in a study of CD8 T cells in Susac syndrome. In the study overall: When blood was drawn, patients with Susac syndrome were on intravenous immunoglobulin alone, on corticosteroids, or therapy-naive.

V lost 0 bases and J lost 0, with 10 bases in between. The CDR3 loop spans 15 amino acids. CDR1 is SGDLS, CDR2 YYNGEE, per germline. Random hexamers primed reverse transcription of roughly 0.5 to 1 ug RNA. MiXCR was run by TCRdb on the immunoSEQ multiplex PCR reads, yielding one entry per CDR3 protein. The sample contains approximately 260,000 distinct CDR3 sequences, around 96% of which appear only once. The chain has TRBV9 and TRBJ2-7, with D possibly matching TRBD1 (5 bases). This sequence originates from a human donor with Susac syndrome. Sequenced: CD4+ T cells from PBMCs. The CDR3 DNA sequence: TGTGCCAGCAGCGTAGACGCAGGGAACTCCTACGAGCAGTACTTC. Its translation is CASSVDAGNSYEQYF.